The 3 T cell receptor beta chains below come from one sample, sequenced in a study of shared clonotypes between healthy human individuals. Repertoires were generated with immunoSEQ multiplex PCR, while TCRdb's copy carries only in-frame clones and drops some. The sample shows some 200,000 clones, over 50% of them seen only once. The sequenced material came from memory CD4+ T cells sorted from blood. Subset meaning: CD45RA-negative fraction. These receptors all stem from a man under 40 in good health.

This clone was observed a handful of times. The CDR3 nucleotides are TGTGCCAGCAGCCCGAACCCCGGGACAGCTCAAGAGACCCAGTACTTC. Encoded protein: CASSPNPGTAQETQYF. This chain uses TRBV5-4 with TRBJ2-5; 7 positions match TRBD1. This CDR3 region has 16 residues. Germline loops: CDR1 SGHNT, CDR2 YYREEE (reference sequence). After removal of 4 bases from V and 2 bases from J, the junction contained 11 bases not matched to a gene.

The rearrangement joins TRBV28 to TRBJ2-2; 8 bases line up with TRBD1. This CDR3 is 15 amino acids long. The germline V gene encodes CDR1 MDHEN and CDR2 SYDVKM. V gave up 5 bases and J gave up 5 bases; unmatched junction bases: 7. CDR3 sequence (DNA): TGTGCCAGCAGTCTGGACAGGGTTGCGACCGGGGAGCTGTTTTTT. It encodes CASSLDRVATGELFF.

This clone was counted a few times. The chain employs TRBV28 and TRBJ2-5; 7 bases are a match to TRBD2. Looked up from germline, CDR1 is MDHEN and CDR2 is SYDVKM. The CDR3 contains 14 residues. V lost 2 bases, J lost 3 bases, and 3 bases stayed unmatched. DNA for the CDR3: TGTGCCAGCAGTTTAACTAGCGCCGAAGAGACCCAGTACTTC. Protein: CASSLTSAEETQYF.